Listed below are T cell receptor beta chains from one sample, sequenced in a study of blood T cell repertoires in COVID-19. Some clones are missing from TCRdb's copy, which holds only in-frame ones; the method was immunoSEQ multiplex PCR. The repertoire has 150,000 to 200,000 clones, 76% of them found once; the top ten carry less than 20%. Sequencing was done on a sample of PBMCs or T cells enriched from blood (not recorded which). The receptors come from a woman aged 45 to 65 with acute COVID-19. Both conserved end residues are part of each CDR3. The D gene is left open where the match is weak. The size of a clone is reported for some rows only, either as once, few or many, or as a class for expanded clones.

cdr3_aa cdr3_nt d_call j_call v_call clone_size
CATSPLDGVGTQHF TGTGCCACCAGCCCACTGGACGGGGTCGGGACCCAGCATTTT . TRBJ1-5 TRBV15 few
CASSAQVYAEAFF TGTGCCAGCAGCGCCCAGGTTTACGCTGAAGCTTTCTTT . TRBJ1-1 TRBV9 .
CASSSPGTVRIYGYTF TGTGCCAGCAGCTCACCGGGGACAGTTCGAATCTATGGCTACACCTTC TRBD1 TRBJ1-2 TRBV11-2 once
CASSIGLARDFYQPQHF TGTGCCAGTAGTATAGGTCTCGCGAGGGATTTTTATCAGCCCCAGCATTTT . TRBJ1-5 TRBV19 .
CSVAASGDTDTQYF TGCAGCGTTGCCGCTAGCGGGGACACAGATACGCAGTATTTT TRBD2 TRBJ2-3 TRBV29-1 .
CASSLLVRQETQYF TGTGCCAGCAGCTTACTAGTCCGCCAAGAGACCCAGTACTTC . TRBJ2-5 TRBV7-9 .
CASSDPSGGNLYTQYF TGTGCCAGCAGTGATCCTAGCGGGGGGAACCTCTATACGCAGTATTTT TRBD2 TRBJ2-3 TRBV6-1 .
CASSLKGPQGGYTF TGTGCCAGCAGCTTGAAGGGGCCCCAGGGTGGCTACACCTTC . TRBJ1-2 TRBV5-6 .
CASSMGQGEEKLFF TGCGCCAGCAGCATGGGACAGGGCGAGGAAAAACTGTTTTTT TRBD1 TRBJ1-4 TRBV5-1 .
CASSLSDRANQPQHF TGTGCCAGCAGCTTGTCGGACAGGGCCAATCAGCCCCAGCATTTT TRBD1 TRBJ1-5 TRBV5-6 .
CASSGLAGGQETQYF TGTGCCAGCAGTGGACTAGCGGGGGGTCAAGAGACCCAGTACTTC TRBD2 TRBJ2-5 TRBV27 .
CASSSSDTQYF TGTGCCAGCAGCTCGTCAGATACGCAGTATTTT . TRBJ2-3 TRBV7-9 many
CASSLAAGGDYGYTF TGTGCCAGCAGCTTAGCCGCCGGGGGGGACTATGGCTACACCTTC . TRBJ1-2 TRBV7-2 .
CASSEGQGVETQYF TGTGCCAGCAGTGAGGGACAGGGAGTGGAGACCCAGTACTTC TRBD1 TRBJ2-5 TRBV6-1 .
CATSDSGSGGIVYNEQFF TGTGCCACCAGTGATTCTGGGTCTGGGGGGATCGTTTACAATGAGCAGTTCTTC . TRBJ2-1 TRBV24-1 .
CATSDLRTVTGELFF TGTGCCACCAGTGATTTGCGGACAGTCACCGGGGAGCTGTTTTTT . TRBJ2-2 TRBV24-1 few
CASRQGQGTTEAFF TGTGCCAGCAGACAGGGACAGGGTACCACTGAAGCTTTCTTT TRBD1 TRBJ1-1 TRBV28 .
CASSTQWGYTF TGTGCCAGCAGCACGCAGTGGGGCTACACCTTC . TRBJ1-2 TRBV28 .
CASSPGLAGGQGTGELFF TGTGCCAGCAGCCCGGGACTAGCGGGGGGGCAAGGCACCGGGGAGCTGTTTTTT TRBD2 TRBJ2-2 TRBV5-4 .
CASSVLTGGSNQPQHF TGTGCCAGTAGTGTCCTGACAGGGGGAAGCAATCAGCCCCAGCATTTT TRBD1 TRBJ1-5 TRBV19 few
CASSLGLAGGRGETQYF TGTGCCAGCAGCCTGGGACTAGCGGGGGGCCGGGGCGAGACCCAGTACTTC TRBD2 TRBJ2-5 TRBV3-1/TRBV3-2 .
CATSDAGTGVYGYTF TGTGCCACCAGTGATGCCGGGACAGGGGTCTATGGCTACACCTTC TRBD1 TRBJ1-2 TRBV24-1 .
CASSSPGALGQGYTEAFF TGTGCCAGCTCATCACCGGGGGCTTTGGGACAGGGATACACTGAAGCTTTCTTT TRBD1 TRBJ1-1 TRBV18 .
CASSATGGQPQHF TGTGCCAGCAGTGCTACCGGGGGGCAGCCCCAGCATTTT . TRBJ1-5 TRBV2 .
CAWSVQGVYGNQPQHF TGTGCCTGGAGTGTACAGGGGGTTTATGGCAATCAGCCCCAGCATTTT TRBD1 TRBJ1-5 TRBV30 .
CASVAIQGARGYTF TGTGCCAGCGTAGCCATCCAGGGGGCAAGAGGCTACACCTTC TRBD1 TRBJ1-2 TRBV28 .
CAISESASVLNTEAFF TGTGCCATCAGTGAGTCAGCGTCAGTTTTAAACACTGAAGCTTTCTTT . TRBJ1-1 TRBV10-3 .
CASSQKAGGGYF TGTGCCAGCAGCCAAAAAGCGGGGGGAGGATACTTC TRBD2 TRBJ2-5 TRBV3-1/TRBV3-2 .
CASSLVREPNTEAFF TGCGCCAGCAGCTTGGTACGGGAACCGAACACTGAAGCTTTCTTT . TRBJ1-1 TRBV5-1 .
CASRLPGVANEQFF TGCGCCAGCAGGCTCCCCGGGGTTGCCAATGAGCAGTTCTTC . TRBJ2-1 TRBV10-2 once
CAWSAGRLNEKLFF TGTGCCTGGAGCGCGGGCCGCCTTAATGAAAAACTGTTTTTT . TRBJ1-4 TRBV30 .
CASSLPGTTETQYF TGTGCCAGCTCATTACCCGGGACAACAGAGACCCAGTACTTC . TRBJ2-5 TRBV18 .
CASSYLPSGGARETQYF TGTGCCAGCAGTTACCTTCCTAGCGGGGGGGCCCGGGAGACCCAGTACTTC TRBD2 TRBJ2-5 TRBV6-2/TRBV6-3 .
CASSSPRGLRDTEAFF TGTGCCAGTAGTAGCCCCCGAGGCTTGAGGGACACTGAAGCTTTCTTT . TRBJ1-1 TRBV19 .
CASSDSGRRYEQFF TGTGCCAGCAGTGACTCGGGGCGCCGGTATGAGCAGTTCTTC . TRBJ2-1 TRBV6-4 .
CASSQDTLAKNIQYF TGTGCCAGCAGCCAAGATACTTTAGCCAAAAACATTCAGTACTTC . TRBJ2-4 TRBV3-1/TRBV3-2 .
CASSPPDRGYEAFF TGTGCCAGCAGTCCACCCGACAGGGGATACGAAGCTTTCTTT TRBD1 TRBJ1-1 TRBV6-5 few
CASSLRVGSGNTIYF TGTGCCAGCAGCCTGAGGGTCGGCTCTGGAAACACCATATATTTT . TRBJ1-3 TRBV28 few
CASSLLRDTQYF TGTGCCAGCAGCTTACTCAGGGATACGCAGTATTTT . TRBJ2-3 TRBV7-6 .
CASSLGTGSDEQFF TGTGCCAGCAGCTTAGGGACAGGGTCTGATGAGCAGTTCTTC TRBD1 TRBJ2-1 TRBV7-9 few
CASSSSPRGGRGWSKTQYF TGTGCCAGCAGCTCCTCTCCCCGCGGGGGGCGCGGGTGGTCGAAGACCCAGTACTTC TRBD2 TRBJ2-5 TRBV7-9 few
CASSSGGPGETQYF TGTGCCAGCAGTTCGGGGGGGCCCGGGGAGACCCAGTACTTC TRBD2 TRBJ2-5 TRBV27 .
CASSIKGGTGELFF TGTGCCAGCAGCATAAAAGGGGGCACCGGGGAGCTGTTTTTT . TRBJ2-2 TRBV7-2 .
CSVRTGRGGELFF TGCAGCGTCCGTACAGGGAGGGGCGGGGAGCTGTTTTTT . TRBJ2-2 TRBV29-1 .
CASSLARGGTDTQYF TGTGCCAGCAGCTTGGCCAGGGGAGGCACAGATACGCAGTATTTT . TRBJ2-3 TRBV5-4 once
CASSLRLTASADSPLHF TGTGCCAGCAGCTTACGACTGACAGCCTCTGCCGATTCACCCCTCCACTTT . TRBJ1-6 TRBV7-6 .
CASSLSDRGSYGYTF TGTGCCAGCAGCTTGTCGGACAGGGGAAGCTATGGCTACACCTTC TRBD1 TRBJ1-2 TRBV5-6 .
CASSYSWGDGANVLTF TGTGCCAGCAGTTACTCGTGGGGAGATGGGGCCAACGTCCTGACTTTC . TRBJ2-6 TRBV6-6 .
CASSIIWPGQGKVNTGELFF TGTGCCAGCAGTATTATATGGCCGGGACAGGGGAAGGTGAACACCGGGGAGCTGTTTTTT TRBD1 TRBJ2-2 TRBV28 .
CASRRAEAFF TGTGCCAGCAGACGGGCTGAAGCTTTCTTT . TRBJ1-1 TRBV12-3/TRBV12-4 once
CASSLQGQSNQPQHF TGCGCCAGCAGCTTGCAGGGGCAGAGCAATCAGCCCCAGCATTTT . TRBJ1-5 TRBV5-1 few
CASSLGNRDYNEQFF TGTGCCAGCAGCTTAGGAAACAGGGATTACAATGAGCAGTTCTTC . TRBJ2-1 TRBV11-3 few
CASSEDSRAKNIQYF TGTGCCAGCAGCGAAGACTCTCGAGCCAAAAACATTCAGTACTTC . TRBJ2-4 TRBV9 .
CASSQKAGSSYNEQFF TGTGCCAGCAGCCAGAAAGCGGGGTCTTCCTACAATGAGCAGTTCTTC TRBD2 TRBJ2-1 TRBV4-2 .
CASSSLRSSGGPYNEQFF TGTGCCAGCAGCTCCCTTAGATCGAGCGGGGGGCCCTACAATGAGCAGTTCTTC TRBD2 TRBJ2-1 TRBV11-2 .
CASSFTPGNYGYTF TGTGCCAGCAGCTTTACCCCAGGGAACTATGGCTACACCTTC . TRBJ1-2 TRBV7-2 .
CASDTWGTGTDTQYF TGCGCCAGCGACACCTGGGGCACAGGTACGGATACGCAGTATTTT . TRBJ2-3 TRBV5-1 .
CASRAGTSAYNEQFF TGTGCCAGCAGGGCCGGGACTAGCGCCTACAATGAGCAGTTCTTC TRBD2 TRBJ2-1 TRBV6-5 once